This passage covers 10 T cell receptor beta chains from one sample sequenced in a study of neurological immune-mediated disorders. Time point here: longitudinal time-point 2. TCRdb reanalysed the 5' RACE reads using MiXCR and keeps one entry per CDR3 protein. Altogether 81,000 or so distinct CDR3 sequences are present, about 13% being singletons, with the ten largest covering roughly 5%. The sequencing sample was made of PBMCs. All receptors come from a female donor with HTLV-1-associated myelopathy (HAM/TSP).

This clonotype was observed at least ten times. The chain uses TRBV5-1 and TRBJ2-7, with 9 bases matching TRBD2. V shed 4 bases and J 3 bases; nucleotides not matched to a gene: 17. The CDR3 has 18 residues. The germline CDR1 and CDR2 sequences are SGHRS and YFSETQ. CDR3 sequence: CASSHECVGLACNYEQYF. CDR3 DNA sequence: TGCGCCAGCAGCCACGAATGTGTAGGACTAGCGTGTAACTACGAGCAGTACTTC.

This clonotype was seen many times. The chain combines TRBV24-1 with TRBJ1-2; 9 bases fit TRBD1. J lost 7 bases, V lost 4 bases, and 9 bases had no gene match. CDR1 and CDR2 (germline): KGHDR, SFDVKD. This CDR3 has 15 residues. The CDR3 spells CATSEGDRVGSGYTF. The CDR3 nucleotides read TGTGCCACCAGTGAGGGGGACAGGGTGGGATCTGGCTACACCTTC.

Ten or more counts support this clonotype. V is TRBV28 and J is TRBJ1-1; D is uncertain. Deletions cut 6 bases from V and 5 bases from J, with 25 bases between. This CDR3 is built from 17 residues. In germline, CDR1 is MDHEN, CDR2 SYDVKM. The CDR3 nucleotides are TGTGCCAGCAGCGGAACGGGAAAAGGGAAAGGTGAAACTGAAGCTTTCTTT. Translating it yields CASSGTGKGKGETEAFF.

This clonotype showed up many times. The chain uses TRBV5-1 and TRBJ1-1; D is unresolved. The length of the CDR3 is 14 residues. With 6 bases removed from V and 3 bases from J, the gap between germline ends came to 15 bases. CDR1 is SGHRS and CDR2 is YFSETQ in the germline V gene. The CDR3 reads CASNYPEGHTEAFF. As DNA, the CDR3 is TGCGCCAGCAACTATCCAGAAGGGCACACTGAAGCTTTCTTT. Full variable domain (rest looked up from reference TRBV5-1 and TRBJ1-1): KAGVTQTPRYLIKTRGQQVTLSCSPISGHRSVSWYQQTPGQGLQFLFEYFSETQRNKGNFPGRFSGRQFSNSRSEMNVSTLELGDSALYLCASNYPEGHTEAFFGQGTRLTVV.

This clonotype appeared many times. The chain employs TRBV20-1 and TRBJ2-1; 9 bases fit TRBD2. Germline-derived CDR1 and CDR2 are DFQATT and SNEGSKA (reference sequence). This CDR3 comprises 16 residues. Trimming removed 1 base from V and 5 bases from J; junction bases left unmatched: 9. The CDR3 region has the DNA TGCAGTGCTAGAGGACTAGCGGCCTTAAGGGACAATGAGCAGTTCTTC. Residues: CSARGLAALRDNEQFF.

This clonotype occurred many times. J is TRBJ2-1 and V is TRBV20-1; 9 nucleotides agree with TRBD2. The V gene end was trimmed by 3 bases and the J gene end by 2 bases; junction bases not matched to a gene: 8. Germline V gene sequence: CDR1 DFQATT, CDR2 SNEGSKA (reference sequence). CDR3 length: 16 residues. The chain's CDR3 is CSASKGASGAYNEQFF. In DNA, the CDR3 is TGCAGTGCTAGTAAGGGAGCTAGCGGGGCCTACAATGAGCAGTTCTTC.

V is TRBV15 and J is TRBJ2-7; TRBD1 or TRBD2 may be the D gene (7 bases each). CDR3 length equals 14 residues. Germline loops: CDR1 LNHNV, CDR2 YYDKDF (reference sequence). V dropped 3 bases and J dropped 3 bases, with 12 bases sitting between them. The CDR3 region has the DNA TGTGCCACCAGCAGGGGGGGGGACAGCTACGAGCAGTACTTC. It codes for CATSRGGDSYEQYF.

CDR3 in DNA: TGTGCCAGCTACTCCGGGGAGCAGTATTTT. Residues: CASYSGEQYF. The chain has TRBV6-1 and TRBJ2-3; tentative D call: TRBD2 (5 bases). Trimming took 8 bases from V and 11 from J, leaving 11 bases between them. The CDR3 sequence is 10 residues long. The germline V gene encodes CDR1 MNHNS and CDR2 SASEGT.

Ten or more counts support this clonotype. The chain links TRBV13 to TRBJ2-7; TRBD2 matches 12 bases. In germline, CDR1 is PRHDT, CDR2 FYEKMQ (reference sequence). The CDR3 is 15 amino acids. The trim removed 5 bases at V and 3 bases at J, leaving 5 bases unmatched. CDR3 DNA: TGTGCCAGCAGCAAAACTAGCGGGGGGCTCTACGAGCAGTACTTC. Its protein is CASSKTSGGLYEQYF.

This clonotype was seen repeatedly, ten times or more. The chain recombines TRBV5-1 with TRBJ2-1, with D perhaps matching TRBD1 (6 bases). The CDR3 runs to 14 residues. Germline V gene lookup returns CDR1 SGHRS and CDR2 YFSETQ. V lost 0 bases to trimming and J lost 6 bases, with 10 bases between them. The CDR3 nucleotides read TGCGCCAGCAGCTTGGTTACAGGGACCAATGAGCAGTTCTTC. Translation: CASSLVTGTNEQFF.